Below, 15 T cell receptor beta chains from the same sample are listed, as sequenced in a study of cytomegalovirus exposure and HLA in healthy donors (dated by TCRdb to about 2017). The method was the immunoSEQ multiplex PCR assay. For the multiplex PCR, a mixture combining 60 forward primers for TCR Vbeta segments and 13 reverse primers for TCR Jbeta segments was used. TCRdb took this table from immuneACCESS and kept in-frame rearrangements with V and J called. Such tables lack part of the clones; where checked against another copy, unresolved V genes explain under half of the gap, and the rest is unexplained. In this sample the table shows under 200,000 clones, about 82% of which occur a single time. The top ten constitute 1% of the sample. What was sequenced was PBMCs. The source of these receptors is a woman aged 45 to 65 in good health and CMV-seropositive.

The rearrangement joins TRBV15 to TRBJ1-1, with D perhaps TRBD1 (6 bases). The V and J ends lost 3 bases and 1 base respectively, with 15 bases between them. The length of the CDR3 is 16 residues. Germline CDR1 and CDR2: LNHNV and YYDKDF (reference sequence). This CDR3 reads CATSRGAGTGNTEAFF. CDR3 DNA: TGTGCCACCAGCAGGGGGGCAGGGACGGGGAACACTGAAGCTTTCTTT.

CDR3 nucleotides: TGTGCCAGCTCACAGAGGGACAGGGGGCTCTATGGCTACACCTTC. Translating gives CASSQRDRGLYGYTF. This chain links TRBV18 with TRBJ1-2; 12 bases fit TRBD1. J was trimmed by 4 bases and V by 4 bases; bases with no gene match: 4. The V gene's germline CDR1 is KGHSH and CDR2 LQKENI. This CDR3 is built from 15 residues.

The chain has TRBV5-4 and TRBJ2-7; 12 nucleotides agree with TRBD2. The CDR3 has 13 amino acids. Unmatched junction bases numbered 4, after V lost 3 bases and J lost 9 bases. Germline CDR1 and CDR2: SGHNT and YYREEE (reference sequence). The CDR3 loop reads CASSSRTSGTQYF. CDR3 nucleotides: TGTGCCAGCAGCTCGCGGACTAGCGGGACGCAGTACTTC.

The chain joins TRBV10-3 to TRBJ2-3; TRBD1 matches 11 bases. V lost 3 bases to trimming and J lost 4 bases; unmatched junction nucleotides: 3. The germline V gene has CDR1 ENHRY and CDR2 SYGVKD. This CDR3 has 15 residues. The CDR3 is CAISDGTGGSDTQYF. The CDR3 DNA sequence: TGTGCCATCAGTGATGGGACAGGGGGGTCAGATACGCAGTATTTT.

V is TRBV6-6 and J is TRBJ2-2; D remains unclear. Trimming removed 6 bases at V and 4 bases at J, with 18 bases between. The CDR3 sequence is 16 residues long. In germline, CDR1 is MNHNY, CDR2 SVGAGI (reference sequence). Here the CDR3 DNA reads TGTGCCAGCAGCAAAGAGCCAGCCGGAGCCACCGGGGAGCTGTTTTTT. Encoded protein: CASSKEPAGATGELFF.

The chain couples TRBV29-1 to TRBJ1-1; a weak D match, TRBD1 (6 bases). This CDR3 is built from 14 residues. Germline V gives CDR1 SQVTM, CDR2 ANQGSEA. Trimming cost V 7 bases and J 1 base, with 16 bases left between them. The CDR3, as DNA: TGCAGCGGGGGCCAGGGGTCGCGGAACACTGAAGCTTTCTTT. The encoded protein is CSGGQGSRNTEAFF.

The chain couples TRBV5-6 to TRBJ2-7; D may be TRBD1 (6 bases). V lost 3 bases and J 4 bases, leaving 8 bases between the germline ends. The CDR3 sequence is 12 residues long. Germline V CDR1 and CDR2: SGHDT, YYEEEE. CDR3 sequence reads: CASSSTGYEQYF. CDR3 bases: TGTGCCAGCAGCTCCACAGGGTACGAGCAGTACTTC.

The chain joins TRBV7-9 to TRBJ2-1; D not resolved. Germline V gene sequence: CDR1 SEHNR, CDR2 FQNEAQ (reference sequence). The length of the CDR3 is 17 residues. V was pared by 5 bases and J by 1 base, with 18 bases between. CDR3: CASSLEVGGLSYNEQFF. Here the CDR3 DNA reads TGTGCCAGCAGCCTAGAGGTAGGCGGATTATCCTACAATGAGCAGTTCTTC.

This sequence joins TRBV18 and TRBJ2-5; the match to TRBD1 covers 8 bases. V shed 7 bases and J 0 bases; nucleotides not matched to a gene: 4. This CDR3 comprises 14 residues. Germline V gene data show CDR1 as KGHSH and CDR2 as LQKENI. CDR3 residues: CASLGQGNQETQYF. The CDR3 DNA reads TGTGCCAGCTTAGGACAGGGAAACCAAGAGACCCAGTACTTC. Using reference TRBV18 and TRBJ2-5 for the parts outside the CDR3, the full variable domain is NAGVMQNPRHLVRRRGQEARLRCSPMKGHSHVYWYRQLPEEGLKFMVYLQKENIIDESGMPKERFSAEFPKEGPSILRIQQVVRGDSAAYFCASLGQGNQETQYFGPGTRLLVL.

This clone occurred a few times. This chain connects TRBV11-1 to TRBJ2-5, with 10 bases that match TRBD1. Germline lookup yields CDR1 SGHAT and CDR2 FQDESV (reference sequence). There are 17 residues in the CDR3. J was trimmed by 5 bases and V by 5 bases; bases with no gene match: 14. The CDR3 is CASSKRRLPGQGETQYF. For the CDR3, the DNA is TGTGCCAGCAGCAAACGAAGATTACCGGGACAGGGGGAGACCCAGTACTTC.

The chain recombines TRBV7-2 with TRBJ2-5, with 8 bases fitting TRBD1. V gave up 5 bases and J gave up 5 bases; unmatched junction bases: 10. Looked up from germline, CDR1 is SGHTA and CDR2 is FQGNSA. CDR3 size: 15 residues. The CDR3 nucleotides read TGTGCCAGCAGCACCCGGACAGGGAGGAGGGAGACCCAGTACTTC. Amino acids: CASSTRTGRRETQYF.

The chain joins TRBV9 to TRBJ2-5, with a tentative D call TRBD1 (6 bases). There are 17 residues in the CDR3. V lost 2 bases to trimming and J lost 1 base, with 18 bases between them. CDR1 and CDR2 from the germline V gene are SGDLS and YYNGEE. The CDR3 here is CASSVGTRRQAQETQYF. The CDR3 DNA reads TGTGCCAGCAGCGTGGGGACAAGGAGACAGGCCCAAGAGACCCAGTACTTC.

J is TRBJ2-5 and V is TRBV28; TRBD1 matches at 8 bases. This CDR3 region has 15 residues. The germline V gene encodes CDR1 MDHEN and CDR2 SYDVKM. After removal of 4 bases from V and 5 bases from J, the junction contained 9 bases not matched to a gene. The chain's CDR3 is CASSSFRGLGETQYF. The CDR3 nucleotides are TGTGCCAGCAGTTCCTTCAGGGGGCTAGGGGAGACCCAGTACTTC.

The chain carries TRBV19 and TRBJ1-2; 7 bases match TRBD1. Germline CDR1 and CDR2: LNHDA and SQIVND (reference sequence). This CDR3 has 15 amino acids. V lost 2 bases to trimming and J lost 6 bases; unmatched junction nucleotides: 9. DNA of the CDR3: TGTGCCAGTAGTATACAGGCAGGGGGTAGACATGGCTACACCTTC. Protein sequence: CASSIQAGGRHGYTF.

The CDR3 coding sequence is TGTGCCAGCAGCGTACGTCGGGACAGCATTAGTGAGCAGTTCTTC. This gives the protein CASSVRRDSISEQFF. The chain joins TRBV9 to TRBJ2-1; 7 nucleotides line up with TRBD1. Germline-derived CDR1 and CDR2 are SGDLS and YYNGEE. The CDR3 contains 15 residues. J was trimmed by 9 bases and V by 1 base; bases with no gene match: 10. The whole variable domain, filled in from reference TRBV9 and TRBJ2-1, reads DSGVTQTPKHLITATGQRVTLRCSPRSGDLSVYWYQQSLDQGLQFLIQYYNGEERAKGNILERFSAQQFPDLHSELNLSSLELGDSALYFCASSVRRDSISEQFFGPGTRLTVL.